What follows are 18 T cell receptor beta chains derived from one specimen sequenced in a study of blood T cell repertoires in COVID-19. The protocol was immunoSEQ multiplex PCR, while the TCRdb copy is restricted to in-frame clones and leaves out a portion. This sample has around 100,000 clones, with around 85% found just once. The specimen sequenced was peripheral blood. The origin of the receptors is a woman in her 70s with active or convalescent COVID-19.

Only one count was recorded for this clone. The chain has TRBV10-3 and TRBJ2-7; a possible D gene is TRBD1 (6 bases). Germline V gene data show CDR1 as ENHRY and CDR2 as SYGVKD. Trimming stripped 2 bases from V and 0 bases from J, with 17 bases between. CDR3 length: 17 residues. DNA of the CDR3: TGTGCCATCAGTGAGCCCGCTGGCAGGGGCTTCTCCTACGAGCAGTACTTC. Protein: CAISEPAGRGFSYEQYF.

V is TRBV2 and J is TRBJ2-5, with D possibly being TRBD2 (5 bases). This CDR3 comprises 14 residues. Trimming cost V 4 bases and J 5 bases, with 14 bases left between them. Germline V CDR1 and CDR2: SNHLY, FYNNEI. The DNA for the CDR3 is TGTGCCAGCAGTGGGCAGGTTTTAGCGGAGACCCAGTACTTC. Translation gives CASSGQVLAETQYF.

The chain recombines TRBV5-1 with TRBJ2-3; 8 positions match TRBD2. The CDR3 extends over 16 amino acids. CDR1 and CDR2 (germline): SGHRS, YFSETQ. Trimming removed 5 bases from V and 3 bases from J; junction bases left unmatched: 11. The CDR3 nucleotides are TGCGCCAGCAGAGACGGGAGGGCCGGGAGGACAGATACGCAGTATTTT. It codes for CASRDGRAGRTDTQYF.

The chain carries TRBV6-7 and TRBJ1-1; possible D gene TRBD1, 5 bases. TRBV6-7 is an open reading frame whose function is uncertain. This CDR3 contains 14 residues. V was shortened by 7 bases and J by 5 bases, with 17 bases between the two germline ends. The CDR3 sequence is CASIISRGSTEAFF. The DNA for the CDR3 is TGTGCCAGCATAATTAGTAGGGGTAGTACTGAAGCTTTCTTT.

This clone has a handful of counts. The V gene is TRBV7-9, the J gene TRBJ2-1; possibly TRBD1 for D (5 bases). Germline V gene data show CDR1 as SEHNR and CDR2 as FQNEAQ (reference sequence). V lost 3 bases, J lost 1 base, and 7 bases lay in between. The CDR3 consists of 14 residues. CDR3 DNA sequence: TGTGCCAGCAGCTTTCAGGGTTCCTACAATGAGCAGTTCTTC. Its protein product is CASSFQGSYNEQFF.

The V gene is TRBV28, the J gene TRBJ1-3; D may be TRBD1 (5 bases). The ends were cut back, 1 base at V and 1 base at J, with 8 bases in the middle. This CDR3 region has 15 residues. The germline gives CDR1 MDHEN, CDR2 SYDVKM. The CDR3 sequence: CASSLLGLSGNTIYF. The CDR3 DNA reads TGTGCCAGCAGTTTATTGGGGCTTTCTGGAAACACCATATATTTT.

V and J are TRBV10-2 and TRBJ2-1; TRBD2 matches at 9 bases. Trimming cost V 6 bases and J 4 bases; bases outside gene matches: 7. The length of the CDR3 is 15 residues. In germline, CDR1 is WSHSY, CDR2 SAAADI. CDR3 sequence reads: CASRDSGSGYNEQFF. The CDR3 DNA reads as TGCGCCAGCAGAGATAGCGGGAGTGGTTACAATGAGCAGTTCTTC.

The chain links TRBV30 to TRBJ2-7; D uncertain. V shed 6 bases and J shed 1 base, with 10 bases lying between them. Germline CDR1 is GTSNPN and CDR2 is SVGIG (reference sequence). CDR3 length: 12 amino acids. The CDR3 DNA reads as TGTGCCTGTGGGCATCCTTCCTACGAGCAGTACTTC. It codes for CACGHPSYEQYF.

This clone was detected only once. This chain joins TRBV2 and TRBJ2-2, with 8 nucleotides matching TRBD2. V trimming: 2 bases; J trimming: 8 bases; junction bases outside the gene matches: 4. The CDR3 sequence is 14 residues long. Germline V gene lookup returns CDR1 SNHLY and CDR2 FYNNEI. The CDR3 DNA reads as TGTGCCAGCAGTGAACGGCCGGGAGGGGGGGAGCTGTTTTTT. It yields the protein CASSERPGGGELFF.

The rearrangement joins TRBV4-3 to TRBJ1-5; 11 bases match TRBD1. The CDR3 length is 15 residues. The trim removed 1 base at V and 7 bases at J, leaving 3 bases unmatched. Germline V CDR1 and CDR2: LGHNA, YSLEER. CDR3 sequence: CASSQGTGGGQPQHF. The DNA for the CDR3 is TGCGCCAGCAGCCAAGGGACAGGGGGCGGGCAGCCCCAGCATTTT.

This chain joins TRBV5-1 and TRBJ2-3, with 14 bases fitting TRBD2. The CDR3 extends over 16 amino acids. After removal of 3 bases from V and 4 bases from J, the junction contained 4 bases not matched to a gene. CDR1 is SGHRS, CDR2 YFSETQ, per germline. The CDR3 region is CASSSGTSGGPDTQYF. The DNA for the CDR3 is TGCGCCAGCAGCTCCGGGACTAGCGGGGGTCCAGATACGCAGTATTTT.

V is TRBV19 and J is TRBJ1-5, with D uncertain. This CDR3 has 15 residues. The germline V gene encodes CDR1 LNHDA and CDR2 SQIVND (reference sequence). The V end lost 4 bases, the J end lost 1 base, and 11 bases lay between the germline ends. CDR3 region: CASSREGQSNQPQHF. The CDR3 DNA sequence: TGTGCCAGTAGTAGGGAGGGTCAGAGCAATCAGCCCCAGCATTTT.

This clone occurred once. The CDR3 nucleotides read TGTGCCAGAGGGGAGGCGGTCAATTCACCCCTCCACTTT. Translated, it gives CARGEAVNSPLHF. The chain joins TRBV2 to TRBJ1-6, with D perhaps TRBD1 (5 bases). V was pared by 9 bases and J by 7 bases, with 13 bases between. Germline V lookup: CDR1 SNHLY, CDR2 FYNNEI. CDR3 length equals 13 residues.

This clone occurred a few times. This same CDR3 is encoded by further DNA sequences in the sample. This chain uses TRBV7-2 with TRBJ2-5, with 7 bases matching TRBD1. Per the germline V gene, CDR1 is SGHTA and CDR2 is FQGNSA. V trimming: 2 bases; J trimming: 2 bases; junction bases outside the gene matches: 5. The CDR3 length is 15 residues. The CDR3 nucleotides are TGTGCCAGCAGCTTATTGTGGGGACAGCAAGAGACCCAGTACTTC. It yields the protein CASSLLWGQQETQYF.

The chain carries TRBV15 and TRBJ2-1, with a weak D call TRBD2 (5 bases). The CDR3 length is 16 residues. Between the trimmed V and J ends, which lost 0 bases and 3 bases, there was a span of 12 bases. CDR1 and CDR2 (germline): LNHNV, YYDKDF (reference sequence). CDR3 amino acids: CATSRDRDGIYNEQFF. In nucleotides, the CDR3 is TGTGCCACCAGCAGAGATCGTGACGGGATCTACAATGAGCAGTTCTTC.

The chain is built from TRBV24-1 and TRBJ1-4; TRBD1 agrees at 10 bases. In germline, CDR1 is KGHDR, CDR2 SFDVKD. V trimming: 6 bases; J trimming: 7 bases; junction bases outside the gene matches: 7. This CDR3 has 15 amino acids. The CDR3 here is CATSHPGTGVEKLFF. The CDR3 DNA follows: TGTGCCACCAGTCACCCCGGGACAGGGGTTGAAAAACTGTTTTTT.

The gene calls are TRBV28 and TRBJ2-7; 7 bases match TRBD1. The CDR3 consists of 16 residues. J was trimmed by 0 bases and V by 4 bases; bases with no gene match: 9. Germline assignment: CDR1 MDHEN and CDR2 SYDVKM. The CDR3 region is CASSSIFRTGSYEQYF. As DNA, the CDR3 is TGTGCCAGCAGTTCGATCTTTAGGACAGGCTCCTACGAGCAGTACTTC.

V and J are TRBV5-1 and TRBJ1-2; TRBD1 agrees at 7 bases. The CDR3 is made up of 15 amino acids. V shed 4 bases and J 5 bases; nucleotides not matched to a gene: 11. The V gene's germline CDR1 is SGHRS and CDR2 YFSETQ. In nucleotides, the CDR3 is TGCGCCAGCAGCCCGCCGGGACAGCTTACTTATGGCTACACCTTC. Encoded protein: CASSPPGQLTYGYTF.